This T cell receptor (beta chain) was sequenced for a study of spatial heterogeneity in lung cancer. Each molecule of TCR cDNA was tagged with one unique molecular identifier. TCRdb analysed the 5' RACE reads with MiXCR anew, one entry per CDR3 protein. The sample includes nearly 15,000 distinct CDR3 sequences, about 7.9% of them seen just once. This clonotype is classed as medium-sized. The time point was: sample taken at primary tumor resection. Researchers sequenced whole RNA taken from tumor, nontumor lung or frozen PBMC without sorting. The donors comprised about 70 untreated early-stage non-small cell lung cancer patients. Trimming took 8 bases from V and 4 from J; bases not matched to a gene: 6. Germline CDR1 reads GTSNPN; CDR2 reads SVGIG (reference sequence). The length of the CDR3 is 12 residues.

This material consisted of PBMCs, taken at surgery. This clonotype was sampled from a female donor with early-stage non-small cell lung cancer. V gene TRBV30 combines with J gene TRBJ1-2, with 8 bases aligning to TRBD1. The CDR3 protein is CALGQAVYGYTF. Written as DNA, the CDR3 is TGTGCCCTGGGACAGGCCGTCTATGGCTACACCTTC. The whole variable domain, filled in from reference TRBV30 and TRBJ1-2, reads SQTIHQWPATLVQPVGSPLSLECTVEGTSNPNLYWYRQAAGRGLQLLFYSVGIGQISSEVPQNLSASRPQDRQFILSSKKLLLSDSGFYLCALGQAVYGYTFGSGTRLTVV.